The entry that follows covers one T cell receptor beta chain sequence. Antigen specificity is unknown. The CDR3 sequence is 15 residues long. From germline, CDR1 is SGHRS and CDR2 YFSETQ. With V trimmed by 4 bases and J by 4 bases, 8 bases remained unmatched. Combining a sample-barcoded 5' primer with a J-beta primer mix, a second PCR ran for 7 to 11 cycles. The authors tagged each cDNA molecule using a template-switch adaptor with 12 random nucleotides. TCRdb independently ran MiXCR on the 5' RACE reads; one entry per CDR3 protein. Altogether around 1.5 million distinct CDR3 sequences are present, roughly 32% being singletons, with the ten largest covering about 10%. These data originate in a study of blood T cells in healthy people across ages. About the study: Using template switching, researchers captured about one barcoded beta molecule for each two T cells.

Study-wide results and limits: Age brought a roughly linear fall in TCR beta diversity measured per million T cells. PBMCs that were unsorted prevented a conclusive naive versus antigen-experienced comparison.

This sequence originates from a woman in her 30s in good health. The chain joins TRBV5-1 to TRBJ1-5, with TRBD1 matching 7 bases. The sequencing sample was made of blood. CDR3 residues: CASSVSPGQNQPQHF. The CDR3 DNA reads TGCGCCAGCAGCGTGTCTCCGGGACAGAATCAGCCCCAGCATTTT.